What follows are 19 T cell receptor beta chains derived from one specimen sequenced in a study of cytomegalovirus exposure and HLA in healthy donors. 13 Jbeta primers and 60 Vbeta primers were used for the PCR. Produced via immunoSEQ multiplex PCR; TCRdb's table is partial and in-frame only. Of 200,000 to 250,000 clones in the sample, roughly 80% were seen once. Sequencing was performed on PBMCs. Receptors originate from a man aged 50 or older in good health and CMV-seronegative.

The genes are TRBV27 and TRBJ2-7, with 10 bases aligning to TRBD1. From germline, CDR1 is MNHEY and CDR2 SMNVEV (reference sequence). The ends lost 5 bases at V and 0 bases at J; junction bases unmatched: 7. This CDR3 is built from 16 residues. The CDR3 here is CASSPRDRGPSYEQYF. CDR3 bases: TGTGCCAGCAGTCCCCGGGACAGGGGCCCCTCCTACGAGCAGTACTTC.

This chain links TRBV5-1 with TRBJ2-7; no definite D call. The CDR3 spans 16 residues. From germline, CDR1 is SGHRS and CDR2 YFSETQ. With 4 bases removed from V and 0 bases from J, the gap between germline ends came to 17 bases. CDR3 sequence: CASSVTIGGYSYEQYF. CDR3 DNA sequence: TGCGCCAGCAGCGTTACGATCGGCGGCTACTCCTACGAGCAGTACTTC. Drawing the rest from reference TRBV5-1 and TRBJ2-7, the complete variable domain is KAGVTQTPRYLIKTRGQQVTLSCSPISGHRSVSWYQQTPGQGLQFLFEYFSETQRNKGNFPGRFSGRQFSNSRSEMNVSTLELGDSALYLCASSVTIGGYSYEQYFGPGTRLTVT.

The chain links TRBV5-1 to TRBJ2-1, with 11 bases matching TRBD2. This CDR3 spans 14 amino acids. Losses at the gene ends were 9 bases for V and 7 bases for J; bases not matched to a gene: 9. Germline assignment: CDR1 SGHRS and CDR2 YFSETQ. The CDR3 here is CATSGLAGGNEQFF. CDR3 sequence (DNA): TGCGCCACCTCTGGACTAGCGGGCGGGAATGAGCAGTTCTTC.

The gene calls are TRBV11-2 and TRBJ1-3, with D unclear. The CDR3 loop spans 15 amino acids. The V end lost 5 bases, the J end lost 0 bases, and 11 bases lay between the germline ends. Germline CDR1 is SGHAT and CDR2 is FQNNGV. The CDR3, as DNA: TGTGCCAGCAGCCCCCGTTACTTCTCTGGAAACACCATATATTTT. Translating it yields CASSPRYFSGNTIYF.

The chain combines TRBV12-5 with TRBJ2-2; 11 bases fit TRBD1. The germline CDR1 and CDR2 sequences are LGHNT and FRNRAP. With 5 bases clipped from V and 5 bases from J, the junction kept 4 bases outside the gene matches. The length of the CDR3 is 15 residues. The CDR3 protein is CASGEGQGVTGELFF. The CDR3 DNA reads as TGTGCTAGTGGTGAGGGACAGGGGGTTACCGGGGAGCTGTTTTTT. Full variable domain (outside the CDR3, taken from reference TRBV12-5 and TRBJ2-2): DARVTQTPRHKVTEMGQEVTMRCQPILGHNTVFWYRQTMMQGLELLAYFRNRAPLDDSGMPKDRFSAEMPDATLATLKIQPSEPRDSAVYFCASGEGQGVTGELFFGEGSRLTVL.

The rearrangement joins TRBV30 to TRBJ1-2; 7 bases line up with TRBD1. This CDR3 spans 12 amino acids. Germline V gene data show CDR1 as GTSNPN and CDR2 as SVGIG (reference sequence). V was clipped by 4 bases and J by 4 bases; unmatched bases: 3. CDR3 protein: CAWMGQFYGYTF. CDR3 DNA sequence: TGTGCCTGGATGGGACAGTTCTATGGCTACACCTTC. Together with reference TRBV30 and TRBJ1-2, the CDR3 gives the full variable domain: SQTIHQWPATLVQPVGSPLSLECTVEGTSNPNLYWYRQAAGRGLQLLFYSVGIGQISSEVPQNLSASRPQDRQFILSSKKLLLSDSGFYLCAWMGQFYGYTFGSGTRLTVV.

The chain is built from TRBV7-9 and TRBJ2-7; TRBD1 aligns across 7 bases. V was pared by 1 base and J by 0 bases, with 3 bases of the junction left unmatched. Germline V CDR1 and CDR2: SEHNR, FQNEAQ (reference sequence). The CDR3 is 15 amino acids. This CDR3 reads CASSLVQGSSYEQYF. The CDR3 DNA is TGTGCCAGCAGCTTAGTACAGGGGAGCTCCTACGAGCAGTACTTC.

V and J are TRBV10-3 and TRBJ2-7, with TRBD1 as a possible D gene (6 bases). The CDR3 spans 15 residues. Germline loops: CDR1 ENHRY, CDR2 SYGVKD. Between the trimmed V and J ends, which lost 6 bases and 2 bases, there was a span of 17 bases. For the CDR3, the DNA is TGTGCCATCAGCCCAGGACAGTTCCCCACCTACGAGCAGTACTTC. It encodes CAISPGQFPTYEQYF.

This clone was recorded a few times. The chain carries TRBV20-1 and TRBJ1-6; D not certain. The CDR3 extends over 11 amino acids. Germline CDR1 and CDR2: DFQATT and SNEGSKA (reference sequence). Trimming cost V 5 bases and J 12 bases, with 11 bases left between them. This CDR3 reads CSAHETGPLHF. For the CDR3, the DNA is TGCAGTGCTCATGAGACTGGACCCCTCCACTTT.

The chain employs TRBV6-5 and TRBJ1-2, with a weak D call TRBD1 (6 bases). V lost 5 bases and J lost 2, with 12 bases in between. The CDR3 has 14 residues. Per the germline V gene, CDR1 is MNHEY and CDR2 is SVGAGI. The CDR3 DNA reads as TGTGCCAGCAGTGCAGGGGCAGGGAACTATGGCTACACCTTC. This encodes CASSAGAGNYGYTF.

The chain carries TRBV28 and TRBJ1-4, with D maybe TRBD1 (5 bases). Per germline, CDR1 MDHEN and CDR2 SYDVKM. The CDR3 is 15 residues long. V shed 4 bases and J shed 8 bases, with 17 bases lying between them. This chain's CDR3 is CASSSPLGGDEKLFF. The CDR3, as DNA: TGTGCCAGCAGTTCCCCCCTCGGAGGGGACGAAAAACTGTTTTTT.

This chain joins TRBV30 and TRBJ2-3; D not certain. V was shortened by 2 bases and J by 4 bases, with 19 bases between the two germline ends. The length of the CDR3 is 16 residues. Germline V gene sequence: CDR1 GTSNPN, CDR2 SVGIG (reference sequence). This CDR3 reads CAWSLPSSYSADTQYF. CDR3 DNA sequence: TGTGCCTGGAGTCTCCCATCTAGTTATAGTGCAGATACGCAGTATTTT.

The chain combines TRBV5-6 with TRBJ1-6; D is undetermined. This CDR3 region has 11 residues. The V gene lost 7 bases and the J gene lost 10 bases, with 9 bases spanning the gap. CDR1 and CDR2 (germline): SGHDT, YYEEEE. Here the CDR3 DNA reads TGTGCCAGCGGAAAGGAGTCACCCCTCCACTTT. This encodes CASGKESPLHF.

This chain links TRBV27 with TRBJ2-1; TRBD1 matches 10 bases. The ends lost 5 bases at V and 4 bases at J; junction bases unmatched: 8. This CDR3 spans 16 amino acids. Germline V gives CDR1 MNHEY, CDR2 SMNVEV (reference sequence). CDR3 region: CASSPKTGGGYNEQFF. CDR3 nucleotide sequence: TGTGCCAGCAGTCCCAAGACAGGGGGCGGGTACAATGAGCAGTTCTTC.

This sequence joins TRBV28 and TRBJ2-7, with TRBD2 matching over 8 bases. The CDR3 spans 13 residues. Germline assignment: CDR1 MDHEN and CDR2 SYDVKM. V lost 5 bases, J lost 3 bases, and 3 bases stayed unmatched. CDR3 protein: CASSPGTSYEQYF. CDR3 DNA sequence: TGTGCCAGCAGTCCGGGGACTAGCTACGAGCAGTACTTC.

This clone was seen a handful of times. V and J are TRBV28 and TRBJ1-5; D unclear. The CDR3 is 13 residues long. The germline V and J ends were trimmed by 2 bases and 7 bases, with 9 bases remaining between them. Germline assignment: CDR1 MDHEN and CDR2 SYDVKM. CDR3 sequence (DNA): TGTGCCAGCAGTTTACGGGTGGCCCAGCCCCAGCATTTT. Amino acids: CASSLRVAQPQHF.

This sequence joins TRBV21-1 and TRBJ1-2. TRBV21-1 is labeled a pseudogene. CDR3 length: 15 residues. CDR3 in DNA: TGTGCCAGCACCCCTCGGGACTTTCGGACTAAAGGCTACACCTTC. It specifies CASTPRDFRTKGYTF.

The V and J genes are TRBV15 and TRBJ2-2; 10 bases fit TRBD2. The V gene end was trimmed by 8 bases and the J gene end by 8 bases; junction bases not matched to a gene: 5. Germline V gives CDR1 LNHNV, CDR2 YYDKDF (reference sequence). The CDR3 has 13 amino acids. Here the CDR3 reads CATRSGRGGELFF. The CDR3 coding sequence is TGTGCCACCCGAAGCGGGAGGGGGGGGGAGCTGTTTTTT.

The chain joins TRBV5-5 to TRBJ1-4; D gene ambiguous. The germline V and J ends were trimmed by 2 bases and 2 bases, with 4 bases remaining between them. This CDR3 has 13 residues. The germline gives CDR1 SGHKS, CDR2 YYEKEE (reference sequence). The CDR3 protein is CASSFLTNEKLFF. In nucleotides, the CDR3 is TGTGCCAGCAGCTTCCTCACTAATGAAAAACTGTTTTTT.